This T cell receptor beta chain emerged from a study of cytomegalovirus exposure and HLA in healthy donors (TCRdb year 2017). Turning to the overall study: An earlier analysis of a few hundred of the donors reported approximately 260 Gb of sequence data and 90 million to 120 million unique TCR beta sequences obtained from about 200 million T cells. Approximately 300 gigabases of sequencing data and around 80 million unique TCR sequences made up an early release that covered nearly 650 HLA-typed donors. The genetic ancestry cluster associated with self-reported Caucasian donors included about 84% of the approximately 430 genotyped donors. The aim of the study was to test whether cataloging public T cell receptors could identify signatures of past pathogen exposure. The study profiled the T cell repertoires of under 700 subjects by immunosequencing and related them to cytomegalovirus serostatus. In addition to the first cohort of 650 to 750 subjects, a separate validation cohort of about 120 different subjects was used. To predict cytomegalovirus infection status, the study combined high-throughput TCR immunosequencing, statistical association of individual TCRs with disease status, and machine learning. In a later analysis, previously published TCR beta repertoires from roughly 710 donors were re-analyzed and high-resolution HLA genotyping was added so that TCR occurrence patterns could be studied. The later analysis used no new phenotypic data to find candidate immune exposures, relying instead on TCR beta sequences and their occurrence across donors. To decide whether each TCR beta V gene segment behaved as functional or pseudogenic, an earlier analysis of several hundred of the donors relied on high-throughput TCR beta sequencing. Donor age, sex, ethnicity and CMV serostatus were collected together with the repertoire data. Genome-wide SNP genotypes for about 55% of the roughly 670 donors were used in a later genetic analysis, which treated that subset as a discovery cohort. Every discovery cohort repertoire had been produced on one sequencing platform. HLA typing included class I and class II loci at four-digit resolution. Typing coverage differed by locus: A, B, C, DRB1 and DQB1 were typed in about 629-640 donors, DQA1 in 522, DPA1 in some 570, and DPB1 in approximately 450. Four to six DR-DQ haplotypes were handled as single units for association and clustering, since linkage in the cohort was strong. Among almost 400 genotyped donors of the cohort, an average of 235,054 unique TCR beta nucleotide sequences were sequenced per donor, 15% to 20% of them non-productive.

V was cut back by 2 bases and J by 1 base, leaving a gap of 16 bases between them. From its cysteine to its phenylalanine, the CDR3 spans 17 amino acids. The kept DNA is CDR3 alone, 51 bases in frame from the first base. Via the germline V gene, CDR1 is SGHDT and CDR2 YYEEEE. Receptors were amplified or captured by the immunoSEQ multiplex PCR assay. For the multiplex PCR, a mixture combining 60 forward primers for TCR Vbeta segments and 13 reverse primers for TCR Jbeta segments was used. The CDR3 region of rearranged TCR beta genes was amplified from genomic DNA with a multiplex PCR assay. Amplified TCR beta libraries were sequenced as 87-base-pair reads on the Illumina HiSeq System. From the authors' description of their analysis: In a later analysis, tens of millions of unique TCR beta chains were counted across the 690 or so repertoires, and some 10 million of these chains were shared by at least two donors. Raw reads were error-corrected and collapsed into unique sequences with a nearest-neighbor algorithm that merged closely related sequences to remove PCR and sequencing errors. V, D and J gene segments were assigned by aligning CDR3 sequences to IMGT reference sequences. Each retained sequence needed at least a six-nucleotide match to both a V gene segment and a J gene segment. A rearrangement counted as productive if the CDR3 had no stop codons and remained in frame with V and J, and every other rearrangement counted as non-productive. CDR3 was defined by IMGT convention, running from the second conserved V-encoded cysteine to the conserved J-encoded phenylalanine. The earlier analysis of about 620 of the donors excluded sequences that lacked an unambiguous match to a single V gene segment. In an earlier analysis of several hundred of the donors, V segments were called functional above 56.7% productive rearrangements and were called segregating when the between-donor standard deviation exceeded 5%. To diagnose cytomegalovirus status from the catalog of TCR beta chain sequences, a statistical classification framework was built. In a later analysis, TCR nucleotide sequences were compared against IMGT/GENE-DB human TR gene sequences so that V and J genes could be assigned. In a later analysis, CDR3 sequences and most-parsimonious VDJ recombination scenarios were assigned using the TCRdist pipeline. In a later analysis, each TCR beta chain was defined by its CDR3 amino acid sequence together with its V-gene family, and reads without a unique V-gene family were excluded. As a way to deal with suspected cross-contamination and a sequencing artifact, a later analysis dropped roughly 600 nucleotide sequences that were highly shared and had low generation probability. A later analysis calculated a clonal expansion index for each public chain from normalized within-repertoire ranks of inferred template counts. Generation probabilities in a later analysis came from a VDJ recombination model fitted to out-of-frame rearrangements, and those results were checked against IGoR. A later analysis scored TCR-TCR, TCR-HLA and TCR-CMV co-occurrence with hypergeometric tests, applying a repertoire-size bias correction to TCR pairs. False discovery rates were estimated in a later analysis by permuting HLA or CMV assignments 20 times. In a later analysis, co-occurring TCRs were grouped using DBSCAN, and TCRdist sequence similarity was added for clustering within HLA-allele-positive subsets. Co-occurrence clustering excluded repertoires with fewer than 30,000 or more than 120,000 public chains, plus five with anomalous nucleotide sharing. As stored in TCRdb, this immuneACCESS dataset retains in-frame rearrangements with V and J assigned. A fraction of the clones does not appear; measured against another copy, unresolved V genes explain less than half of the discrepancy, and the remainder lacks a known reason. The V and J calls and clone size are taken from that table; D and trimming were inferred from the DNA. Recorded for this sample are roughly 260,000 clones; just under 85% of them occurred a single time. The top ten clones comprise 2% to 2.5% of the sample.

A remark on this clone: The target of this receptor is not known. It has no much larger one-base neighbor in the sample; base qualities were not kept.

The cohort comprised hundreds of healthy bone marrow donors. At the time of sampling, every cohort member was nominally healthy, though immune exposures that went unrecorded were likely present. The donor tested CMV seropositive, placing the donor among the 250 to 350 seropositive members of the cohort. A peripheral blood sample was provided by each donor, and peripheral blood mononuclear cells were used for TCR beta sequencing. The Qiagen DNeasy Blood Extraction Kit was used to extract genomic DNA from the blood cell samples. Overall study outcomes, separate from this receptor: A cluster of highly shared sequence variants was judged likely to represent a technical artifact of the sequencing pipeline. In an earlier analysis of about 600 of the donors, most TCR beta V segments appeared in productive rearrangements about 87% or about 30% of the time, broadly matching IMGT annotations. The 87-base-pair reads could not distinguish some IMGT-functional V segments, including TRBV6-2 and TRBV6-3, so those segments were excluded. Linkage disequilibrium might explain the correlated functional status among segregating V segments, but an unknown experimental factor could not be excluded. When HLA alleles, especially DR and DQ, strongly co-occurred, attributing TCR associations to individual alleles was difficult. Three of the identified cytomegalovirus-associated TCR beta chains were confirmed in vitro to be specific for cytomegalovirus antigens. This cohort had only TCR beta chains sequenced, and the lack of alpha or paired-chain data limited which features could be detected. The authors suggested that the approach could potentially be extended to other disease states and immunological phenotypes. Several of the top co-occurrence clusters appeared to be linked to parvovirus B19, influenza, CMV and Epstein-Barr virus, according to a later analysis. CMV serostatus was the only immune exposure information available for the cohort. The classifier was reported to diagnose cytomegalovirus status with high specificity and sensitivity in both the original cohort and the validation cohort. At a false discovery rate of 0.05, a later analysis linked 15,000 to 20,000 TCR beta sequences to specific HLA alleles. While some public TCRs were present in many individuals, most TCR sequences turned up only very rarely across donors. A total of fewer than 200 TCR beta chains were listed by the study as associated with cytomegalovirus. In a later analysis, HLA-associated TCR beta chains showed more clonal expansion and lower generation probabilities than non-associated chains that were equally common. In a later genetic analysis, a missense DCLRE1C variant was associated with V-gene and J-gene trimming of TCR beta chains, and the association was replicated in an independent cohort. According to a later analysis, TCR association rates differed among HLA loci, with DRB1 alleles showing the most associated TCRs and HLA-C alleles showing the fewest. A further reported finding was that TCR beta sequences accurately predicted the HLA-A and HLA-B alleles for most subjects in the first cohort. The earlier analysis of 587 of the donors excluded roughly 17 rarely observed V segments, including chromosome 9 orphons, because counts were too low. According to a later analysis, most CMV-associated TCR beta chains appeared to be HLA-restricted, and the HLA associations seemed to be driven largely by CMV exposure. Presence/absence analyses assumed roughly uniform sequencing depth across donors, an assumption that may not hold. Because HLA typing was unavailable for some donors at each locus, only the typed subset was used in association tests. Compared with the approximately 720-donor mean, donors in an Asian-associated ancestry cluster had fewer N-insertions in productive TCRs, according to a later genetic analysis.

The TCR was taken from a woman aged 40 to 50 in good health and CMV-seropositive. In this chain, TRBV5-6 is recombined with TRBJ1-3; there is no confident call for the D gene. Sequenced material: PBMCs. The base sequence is TGTGCCAGCAGCTTCCTCTCATTGCGGGCTTCTGGAAACACCATATATTTT. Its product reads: CASSFLSLRASGNTIYF.